Listed below are T cell receptor beta chains from one sample, sequenced in a study of cytomegalovirus exposure and HLA in healthy donors. Sequenced by immunoSEQ multiplex PCR; TCRdb stores in-frame clones only, minus some. The sample holds around 200,000 clones, 75% to 90% seen once. Sequenced sample: PBMCs. Receptors originate from a young woman in good health and CMV-seronegative. The CDR3 runs from the conserved cysteine through the conserved F or W. A D gene is named only where the DNA matches it firmly. The size field is filled for only some rows; it gives once, few, many or a size class.

>NA|TRBV7-9|TRBD2|TRBJ2-1
TGTGCCAGCTGGCCCCTCCGGACTAGCGGGATCTATGAGCAGTTCTTC
CASWPLRTSGIYEQFF
>NA|TRBV5-1|TRBD2|TRBJ2-5
TGCGCCAGCAGCTTCAATAGCGGGGCCCAAGAGACCCAGTACTTC
CASSFNSGAQETQYF
>NA|TRBV27|TRBD1|TRBJ1-2
TGTGCCAGCAGTTCATCATACGGACAGGGGGCGTATGGCTACACCTTC
CASSSSYGQGAYGYTF
>NA|TRBV7-2|NA|TRBJ1-2
TGTGCCAGCACCCCGCCGGAGGACTATGGCTACACCTTC
CASTPPEDYGYTF
>NA|TRBV29-1|TRBD1|TRBJ2-3
TGCAGCGTTGATGGGACAGGGAGGGTCACAGATACGCAGTATTTT
CSVDGTGRVTDTQYF
>NA|TRBV7-2|NA|TRBJ1-5
TGTGCCAGCAGCTTAGAATGGGGGGATAAGCCCCAGCATTTT
CASSLEWGDKPQHF
>NA|TRBV2|TRBD2|TRBJ2-7
TGTGCCAGCTGGAATTTGGGACTAGAGTACGAGCAGTACTTC
CASWNLGLEYEQYF
>NA|TRBV12-5|TRBD1|TRBJ2-2
TGTGCTAGTGGATTCCAGGGGGCGGTCACCGGGGAGCTGTTTTTT
CASGFQGAVTGELFF
>NA|TRBV9|TRBD1|TRBJ2-5
TGTGCCAGCAGCGGGGGACAGGGAGCAGAGACCCAGTACTTC
CASSGGQGAETQYF
>once|TRBV5-1|TRBD1|TRBJ2-7
TGCGCCAGCAGCTTGTTGTCCGCAGGGGGCGGCTCCTACGAGCAGTACTTC
CASSLLSAGGGSYEQYF
>once|TRBV7-9|TRBD2|TRBJ2-1
TGTGCCAGCAGCTTTATCCAAACGGGAGGGCTCAATGAGCAGTTCTTC
CASSFIQTGGLNEQFF
>NA|TRBV7-3|NA|TRBJ1-2
TGTGCCAGCAGCTTACCTTCGGGGGAAGGCTACACCTTC
CASSLPSGEGYTF
>NA|TRBV6-5|TRBD1|TRBJ2-2
TGTGCCAGCAGCCCAGACAGGGGGCGGAACGGGGAGCTGTTTTTT
CASSPDRGRNGELFF
>NA|TRBV2|NA|TRBJ2-1
TGTGCCAGCAGTGCCCGATCCCGGGCTAGCACAAGGTTGTACAATGAGCAGTTCTTC
CASSARSRASTRLYNEQFF
>NA|TRBV2|TRBD1|TRBJ2-2
TGTGCCAGCACTCGACAGGGGGTCACCGGGGAGCTGTTTTTT
CASTRQGVTGELFF
>NA|TRBV5-1|TRBD1|TRBJ1-2
TGCGCCAGCAGCTTGGGGGGACAGCCTCCCGGCTACACCTTC
CASSLGGQPPGYTF
>NA|TRBV15|NA|TRBJ2-7
TGTGCCACCAGCAGAGATTGGTCAGGTGGCGAGCAGTACTTC
CATSRDWSGGEQYF
>NA|TRBV28|NA|TRBJ2-7
TGTGCCAGCAGTTTATTTATTGACGAGCAGTACTTC
CASSLFIDEQYF
>NA|TRBV4-1|NA|TRBJ1-1
TGCGCCAGCAGCCAAGACGGGGGGCTTGGGAACACTGAAGCTTTCTTT
CASSQDGGLGNTEAFF
>once|TRBV5-1|TRBD1|TRBJ1-4
TGCGCCAGCAGCCCGGGACAGGGGGGAGAAAAACTGTTTTTT
CASSPGQGGEKLFF
>NA|TRBV29-1|TRBD2|TRBJ2-1
TGCAGCGTTGAAGATCTGAAGCGGGGGAGCTCCTACAATGAGCAGTTCTTC
CSVEDLKRGSSYNEQFF
>few|TRBV27|NA|TRBJ2-2
TGTGCCAGCAGTATCTACGGGGCGAACACCGGGGAGCTGTTTTTT
CASSIYGANTGELFF
>NA|TRBV6-5|TRBD1|TRBJ1-2
TGTGCCAGCATCGGGGGACAGGGAGCTAACTATGGCTACACCTTC
CASIGGQGANYGYTF
>few|TRBV19|TRBD1|TRBJ1-2
TGTGCCACTGCTAGGACAGGACCCATGGGCTATGGCTACACCTTC
CATARTGPMGYGYTF
>once|TRBV19|NA|TRBJ1-5
TGTGCCAGTAGTCGGCAGGGCGAATATAGCAATCAGCCCCAGCATTTT
CASSRQGEYSNQPQHF
>NA|TRBV6-1|TRBD1|TRBJ1-2
TGTGCCAGCAGGGTGGACAGGGATGGCTACACCTTC
CASRVDRDGYTF
>NA|TRBV10-3|NA|TRBJ2-7
TGTGCCATCAGTGAGTCGAGAGGGCCTCTCTCGGGGGAGCAGTACTTC
CAISESRGPLSGEQYF
>NA|TRBV11-2|TRBD2|TRBJ2-7
TGTGCCAGCAGTGACCTCAGAGTCGCGGGGGCCTACGAGCAGTACTTC
CASSDLRVAGAYEQYF
>NA|TRBV27|NA|TRBJ1-5
TGTGCCAGCAGTTGGCCGGGAAGAGCCGAGCCCCAGCATTTT
CASSWPGRAEPQHF
>NA|TRBV5-6|TRBD1|TRBJ2-6
TGTGCCAGCAGCCCAGGGACAGGGTATTTCTCTGGGGCCAACGTCCTGACTTTC
CASSPGTGYFSGANVLTF
>NA|TRBV10-1|NA|TRBJ2-5
TGCGCCAGCAGTGCCCAAGCGGGTCAAGAGACCCAGTACTTC
CASSAQAGQETQYF
>NA|TRBV27|TRBD2|TRBJ2-1
TGTGCCAGCCTCAGAATAGCGGGAGCCAATGAGCAGTTCTTC
CASLRIAGANEQFF
>few|TRBV18|NA|TRBJ1-1
TGTGCCAGCTCACCACGCGAAGAGAGTGAAGCTTTCTTT
CASSPREESEAFF
>NA|TRBV25-1|TRBD1|TRBJ1-1
TGTGCCAGCAGTGACTCCCACCGGGACAGGGGGGGGAACACTGAAGCTTTCTTT
CASSDSHRDRGGNTEAFF
>once|TRBV30|NA|TRBJ2-1
TGTGCCTGGACCCCCCAGTACCATGAGCAGTTCTTC
CAWTPQYHEQFF
>NA|TRBV7-9|NA|TRBJ2-7
TGTGCCAGCAGCTTAGCGTCGTACGCGGCCTACGAGCAGTACTTC
CASSLASYAAYEQYF